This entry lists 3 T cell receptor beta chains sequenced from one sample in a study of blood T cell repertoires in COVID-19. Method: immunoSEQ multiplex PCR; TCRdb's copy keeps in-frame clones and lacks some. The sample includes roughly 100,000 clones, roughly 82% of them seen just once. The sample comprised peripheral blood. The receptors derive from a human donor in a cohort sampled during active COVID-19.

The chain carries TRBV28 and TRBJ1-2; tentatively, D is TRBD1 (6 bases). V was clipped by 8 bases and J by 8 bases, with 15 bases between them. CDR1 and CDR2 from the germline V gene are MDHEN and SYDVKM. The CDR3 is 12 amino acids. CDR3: CASSQGKEGYTF. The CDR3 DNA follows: TGTGCCAGCTCCCAGGGGAAGGAGGGCTACACCTTC.

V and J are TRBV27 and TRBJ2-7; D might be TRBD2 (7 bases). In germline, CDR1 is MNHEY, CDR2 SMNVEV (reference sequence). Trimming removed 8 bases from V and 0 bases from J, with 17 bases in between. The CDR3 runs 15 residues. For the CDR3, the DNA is TGTGCCAGCGGCCCAACGGGGGGCCACTCCTACGAGCAGTACTTC. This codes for CASGPTGGHSYEQYF.

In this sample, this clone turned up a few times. The CDR3 region is CASTLGRFETQYF. CDR3 coding DNA: TGTGCCAGCACCCTAGGGAGGTTTGAGACCCAGTACTTC. The V gene is TRBV12-3 or TRBV12-4, the J gene TRBJ2-5, with D possibly matching TRBD2 (6 bases). V shed 7 bases and J shed 5 bases, with 14 bases lying between them. The CDR3 has 13 residues.